This T cell receptor beta chain came from a study of cytomegalovirus exposure and HLA in healthy donors. Study results and caveats: In the analysis, some V segments, TRBV6-2 and TRBV6-3 included, were excluded as indistinguishable.

V shed 1 base and J shed 7 bases, with 9 bases lying between them. The CDR3 length is 13 residues. Looked up from germline, CDR1 is SGHNT and CDR2 is YYREEE (reference sequence). This clone was seen a few times. Its antigen remains unknown. In the PCR, 60 Vbeta and 13 Jbeta primers were used. Assay: immunoSEQ multiplex PCR; the TCRdb copy retains only in-frame clones and omits some. The table shows about 170,000 clones, with 85% occurring only once. J is TRBJ2-1 and V is TRBV5-4; D ambiguous. Sequencing input: PBMCs. The receptor comes from a young man in good health and CMV-seropositive. CDR3: CASSLRARNEQFF. CDR3 sequence (DNA): TGTGCCAGCAGCTTGAGAGCCCGGAATGAGCAGTTCTTC.